The next 16 T cell receptor beta chains were all read from a single sample in a study of T cell responses to AZD1222 COVID-19 vaccine (TCRdb year 2021). The time point label on this specimen signifies: about 28 days (+/-7) after the second vaccine dose. The library was prepared using the immunoSEQ multiplex PCR assay. TCRdb took over this immuneACCESS table, retaining in-frame rearrangements with V and J assigned. Such tables are incomplete; in checked studies, under half of the missing clones stem from an unresolved V gene, and the remainder is unexplained. The table for this sample lists roughly 150,000 clones; approximately 90% of them were counted only once. The ten largest make up 9% to 9.5% of the sample. The input for sequencing was peripheral blood, taken 28 days after the second AZD1222 dose. These receptors all stem from an adult who received the AZD1222 COVID-19 vaccine.

This chain links TRBV6-1 with TRBJ1-2, with D perhaps matching TRBD1 (5 bases). There are 14 residues in the CDR3. CDR1 is MNHNS, CDR2 SASEGT, per germline. The V end lost 0 bases, the J end lost 7 bases, and 12 bases lay between the germline ends. CDR3 coding DNA: TGTGCCAGCAGTGAAGCCCCGCAGGGCTCTGGCTACACCTTC. This sequence encodes CASSEAPQGSGYTF.

The rearrangement uses TRBV7-2 and TRBJ2-7, with D hard to call. The CDR3 sequence is 13 residues long. CDR1 is SGHTA and CDR2 is FQGNSA in the germline V gene. The germline V and J ends were trimmed by 6 bases and 0 bases, with 9 bases remaining between them. The DNA of the CDR3 is TGTGCCAGCAGTCCAGACCTCTCCTACGAGCAGTACTTC. The encoded protein is CASSPDLSYEQYF.

CDR3 amino acids: CASSQASGSTDTQYF. The DNA of the CDR3 is TGTGCCAGCAGCCAAGCTAGCGGGAGCACAGATACGCAGTATTTT. This chain connects TRBV3-1 (or the pseudogene TRBV3-2) to TRBJ2-3, with 8 bases lining up with TRBD2. The germline gives CDR1 LGHDT, CDR2 YNNKEL (reference sequence). The CDR3 is 15 amino acids. Unmatched junction bases numbered 0, after V lost 1 base and J lost 0 bases.

This chain links TRBV10-1 with TRBJ1-5; D not certain. The CDR3 is 13 amino acids. Trimming left V 2 bases short and J 4 bases short, with 6 bases between. Germline V gene sequence: CDR1 WNHNN, CDR2 SYGVQD (reference sequence). CDR3 in amino acids: CASSEQLNQPQHF. CDR3 in DNA: TGCGCCAGCAGTGAGCAGCTAAATCAGCCCCAGCATTTT.

The chain recombines TRBV7-2 with TRBJ2-1, with TRBD2 identical over 11 bases. V dropped 4 bases and J dropped 8; count of bases not matched to a gene: 10. This CDR3 is built from 16 residues. CDR1 and CDR2 (germline): SGHTA, FQGNSA. The chain's CDR3 is CASSSYNSGRAYEQFF. The DNA of the CDR3 is TGTGCCAGCAGCTCCTATAATAGCGGGAGGGCCTATGAGCAGTTCTTC. The full variable domain, with the rest looked up from reference TRBV7-2 and TRBJ2-1, is GAGVSQSPSNKVTEKGKDVELRCDPISGHTALYWYRQSLGQGLEFLIYFQGNSAPDKSGLPSDRFSAERTGGSVSTLTIQRTQQEDSAVYLCASSSYNSGRAYEQFFGPGTRLTVL.

The CDR3 is CASSEALLGDGRETEAFF. CDR3 coding DNA: TGTGCCAGCAGTGAAGCGCTTCTCGGCGACGGGAGGGAGACTGAAGCTTTCTTT. The V and J genes are TRBV2 and TRBJ1-1; D uncertain. V was trimmed by 0 bases and J by 5 bases, leaving 22 bases between them. CDR3 size: 18 residues. Germline CDR1 SNHLY, CDR2 FYNNEI.

This chain uses TRBV30 with TRBJ1-1; D might be TRBD1 (5 bases). The V and J ends lost 7 bases and 3 bases respectively, with 12 bases between them. There are 12 residues in the CDR3. Germline lookup yields CDR1 GTSNPN and CDR2 SVGIG (reference sequence). The CDR3 reads CAFSRGDTEAFF. CDR3 sequence (DNA): TGTGCCTTTTCCCGGGGGGACACTGAAGCTTTCTTT. Filled out from reference TRBV30 and TRBJ1-1, the complete variable domain reads SQTIHQWPATLVQPVGSPLSLECTVEGTSNPNLYWYRQAAGRGLQLLFYSVGIGQISSEVPQNLSASRPQDRQFILSSKKLLLSDSGFYLCAFSRGDTEAFFGQGTRLTVV.

The chain joins TRBV3-1 (or the pseudogene TRBV3-2) to TRBJ1-2, with 9 bases matching TRBD1. V trimming: 6 bases; J trimming: 8 bases; junction bases outside the gene matches: 10. This CDR3 region has 14 residues. Germline V CDR1 and CDR2: LGHDT, YNNKEL (reference sequence). The CDR3 DNA follows: TGTGCCAGCAGGCGGGACAGGGAGAGCGAGGGCTACACCTTC. This sequence encodes CASRRDRESEGYTF.

CDR3 sequence: CASSLVRGDTGELFF. The CDR3 DNA reads TGTGCCAGCAGCTTAGTTCGAGGGGACACCGGGGAGCTGTTTTTT. The rearrangement links TRBV11-2 to TRBJ2-2; tentatively, D is TRBD1 or TRBD2 (5 bases each). Germline V gene sequence: CDR1 SGHAT, CDR2 FQNNGV. The CDR3 runs 15 residues. Trimming left V 1 base short and J 3 bases short, with 9 bases between.

The chain recombines TRBV19 with TRBJ2-1, with 9 bases identical to TRBD1. V shed 4 bases, J shed 1 base, and the junction held 5 bases outside the gene matches. CDR1 is LNHDA and CDR2 is SQIVND in the germline V gene (reference sequence). There are 16 residues in the CDR3. CDR3 sequence: CASSTRTGESYNEQFF. CDR3 nucleotides: TGTGCCAGTAGTACGAGGACAGGGGAGTCCTACAATGAGCAGTTCTTC.

The table lists this clone with a count of one. This chain links TRBV18 with TRBJ1-6, with TRBD1 matching 7 bases. Per germline, CDR1 KGHSH and CDR2 LQKENI. This CDR3 comprises 18 residues. With V trimmed by 5 bases and J by 0 bases, 10 bases remained unmatched. The CDR3 DNA reads TGTGCCAGCTCAGATCCGGGACAGCCGAGCTCCTATAATTCACCCCTCCACTTT. Translated: CASSDPGQPSSYNSPLHF.

The J gene is TRBJ1-3, the V gene TRBV9; D not certain. From germline, CDR1 is SGDLS and CDR2 YYNGEE. Between the trimmed V and J ends, which lost 3 bases and 3 bases, there was a span of 19 bases. The CDR3 is 17 amino acids. CDR3 DNA sequence: TGTGCCAGCAGCGCTCGGGGAGGGCCGAGGGATGGAAACACCATATATTTT. Translation: CASSARGGPRDGNTIYF.

This chain links TRBV5-5 with TRBJ1-2; D is possibly TRBD1 (6 bases). CDR1 and CDR2 from the germline V gene are SGHKS and YYEKEE (reference sequence). This CDR3 spans 15 amino acids. Trimming took 3 bases from V and 3 from J, leaving 15 bases between them. The CDR3, as DNA: TGTGCCAGCAGCTGGAACCTAGGGGGGCACTATGGCTACACCTTC. The encoded protein is CASSWNLGGHYGYTF.

The chain is built from TRBV7-3 and TRBJ2-3; 10 bases are a match to TRBD2. After removal of 4 bases from V and 0 bases from J, the junction contained 1 base not matched to a gene. CDR1 SGHTA and CDR2 FQGTGA come from the germline V gene. The CDR3 is made up of 15 amino acids. CDR3 sequence reads: CASSSSGSSTDTQYF. In DNA, the CDR3 is TGTGCCAGCAGCTCTAGCGGGAGCAGCACAGATACGCAGTATTTT.

This clone was seen a single time. The J gene is TRBJ1-2, the V gene TRBV11-2; no definite D call. CDR1 SGHAT and CDR2 FQNNGV come from the germline V gene. The CDR3 loop spans 15 amino acids. Trimming cost V 9 bases and J 0 bases, with 17 bases left between them. The CDR3 reads CASSTQKAANYGYTF. In nucleotides, the CDR3 is TGTGCCAGTAGTACTCAGAAGGCAGCTAACTATGGCTACACCTTC.

The V gene is TRBV29-1, the J gene TRBJ2-7; either TRBD1 or TRBD2 may supply D (5 bases each). CDR3 length: 14 residues. V shed 5 bases and J shed 6 bases, with 20 bases lying between them. CDR1 is SQVTM, CDR2 ANQGSEA, per germline. CDR3 nucleotide sequence: TGCAGCGTTTCAACCGGGACCGCACGTCGCGAGCAGTACTTC. Translated: CSVSTGTARREQYF.